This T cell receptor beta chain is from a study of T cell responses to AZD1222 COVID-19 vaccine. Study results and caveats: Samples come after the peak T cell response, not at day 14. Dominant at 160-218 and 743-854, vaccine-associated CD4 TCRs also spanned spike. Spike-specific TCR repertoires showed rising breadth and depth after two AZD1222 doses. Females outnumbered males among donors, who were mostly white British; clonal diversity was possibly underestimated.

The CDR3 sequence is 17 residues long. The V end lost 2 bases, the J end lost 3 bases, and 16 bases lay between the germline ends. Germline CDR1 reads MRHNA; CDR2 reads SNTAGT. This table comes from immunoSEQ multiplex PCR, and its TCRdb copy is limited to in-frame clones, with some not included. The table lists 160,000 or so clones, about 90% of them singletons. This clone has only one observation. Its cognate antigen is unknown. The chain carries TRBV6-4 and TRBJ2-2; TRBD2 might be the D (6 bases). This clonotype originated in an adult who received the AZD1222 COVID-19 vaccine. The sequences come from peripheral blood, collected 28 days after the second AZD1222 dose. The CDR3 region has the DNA TGTGCCAGCAGTGACCTGGGGCCGGGGGTAGACACCGGGGAGCTGTTTTTT. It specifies CASSDLGPGVDTGELFF.